This T cell receptor beta chain was identified in a study of cytomegalovirus exposure and HLA in healthy donors. General study points: A later analysis, which compared TCR beta chains of equal frequency, found the HLA-associated ones more clonally expanded. CMV serostatus was the sole immune exposure data available.

This clone was recorded a few times. The target antigen is unknown. The PCR employed 60 Vbeta primers together with 13 Jbeta primers. This table comes from immunoSEQ multiplex PCR, and its TCRdb copy is limited to in-frame clones, with some not included. The sample consists of around 53,000 clones, about 80% of them appearing once. Germline CDR1 and CDR2: SGHRS and YFSETQ. The CDR3 consists of 14 residues. The junction had 8 bases not matched to a gene; V was cut back by 8 bases and J by 2 bases. The J gene is TRBJ2-3, the V gene TRBV5-1, with TRBD1 matching over 7 bases. The sequence came from a man aged 50 to 59 in good health and CMV-seronegative. The sequencing input was PBMCs. The CDR3, as DNA: TGCGCCAGTAACCTGGGACAGTCCACAGATACGCAGTATTTT. Translated: CASNLGQSTDTQYF.